Sequencing of this T cell receptor (beta chain) was carried out in a study of identical twins. This clonotype was recorded a few times. The target antigen is unknown. TCRdb redid the calling of the 5' RACE reads with MiXCR, one entry per CDR3 protein. Here the sample spans 460,000 or so distinct CDR3 sequences, 14% being singletons. General study points: Excess twin sharing in beta out-of-frame sequences was weaker.

The length of the CDR3 is 15 residues. Germline assignment: CDR1 SGHTA and CDR2 FQGNSA. With 5 bases removed from V and 4 bases from J, the gap between germline ends came to 12 bases. These same data were also listed under a study on yellow fever vaccine responses in identical twins.

Sequences were obtained from CD4+ T cells sorted from blood. The source of this sequence is a woman under 30 in good health. This chain links TRBV7-2 with TRBJ1-6; no reliable D call. The CDR3 DNA reads TGTGCCAGCAGCCAATCTATGGGATATAATTCACCCCTCCACTTT. It specifies CASSQSMGYNSPLHF.